This T cell receptor (beta chain) emerged from a study of blood T cell repertoires in COVID-19. Here immunoSEQ multiplex PCR was the method, and the copy in TCRdb shows in-frame clones only, minus some. The repertoire consists of tens of thousands of clones, with 70% to 90% occurring once and the leading ten covering roughly 2.5%. The CDR3 has 16 amino acids. Unmatched junction bases numbered 8, after V lost 4 bases and J lost 6 bases. The germline V gene has CDR1 KGHDR and CDR2 SFDVKD. Sequencing was carried out using peripheral blood. The receptor was isolated from a man aged 50-59 years with COVID-19, enrolled during active disease. V usage is TRBV24-1 and J usage is TRBJ2-2, with 9 bases identical to TRBD2. The CDR3 nucleotides are TGTGCCACCAGTGACCCGGGACTAGCCGGAGCCGGGGAGCTGTTTTTT. Residues: CATSDPGLAGAGELFF.